These 14 T cell receptor beta chains were all obtained from the same sample, sequenced in a study of blood T cell repertoires in COVID-19. TCRdb's copy holds only in-frame clones and misses some; the assay was immunoSEQ multiplex PCR. Of 210,000 or so clones in the sample, around four fifths were seen once. Sample: peripheral blood. The origin of the receptors is a man between 50 and 59 years old with active or convalescent COVID-19.

V gene TRBV3-1 (or the pseudogene TRBV3-2) combines with J gene TRBJ1-2; 9 positions match TRBD1. Germline CDR1 LGHDT, CDR2 YNNKEL (reference sequence). With 4 bases clipped from V and 5 bases from J, the junction kept 8 bases outside the gene matches. This CDR3 region has 15 residues. The CDR3 region has the DNA TGTGCCAGCAGCCCAAACGCTGGACAGGGGTATGGCTACACCTTC. Translated, it gives CASSPNAGQGYGYTF.

A word on this clone: The CDR3 carries no conserved terminal phenylalanine or tryptophan, so it likely arises from a read error. The limits of the CDR3 on the DNA are not certain, so only TCRdb's listed CDR3 is given. V and J are TRBV5-4 and TRBJ2-3; the table's D call of TRBD1 was not tested on the DNA. Germline assignment: CDR1 SGHNT and CDR2 YYREEE (reference sequence). The CDR3 totals 13 residues, both ends included. CDR3 sequence reads: CASSPGTGGHPLL.

This clone is a singleton in its sample. The rearrangement joins TRBV6-1 to TRBJ1-2; TRBD1 matches 8 bases. The CDR3 covers 17 residues. Germline CDR1 MNHNS, CDR2 SASEGT. V lost 1 base to trimming and J lost 7 bases; unmatched junction nucleotides: 14. The CDR3 loop is CASSEGRTGWGEAGYTF. CDR3 bases: TGTGCCAGCAGTGAAGGGAGGACAGGGTGGGGGGAGGCTGGCTACACCTTC.

The V gene is TRBV20-1, the J gene TRBJ2-7; TRBD2 aligns across 10 bases. The V gene's germline CDR1 is DFQATT and CDR2 SNEGSKA (reference sequence). The CDR3 has 14 residues. V trimming: 3 bases; J trimming: 7 bases; junction bases outside the gene matches: 9. The CDR3 loop is CSASLLAGVGEQYF. Written as DNA, the CDR3 is TGCAGTGCTAGTTTGCTAGCGGGAGTAGGGGAGCAGTACTTC.

The chain carries TRBV6-5 and TRBJ1-4; tentative D call: TRBD1 (5 bases). CDR3 length equals 14 residues. Trimming cost V 4 bases and J 6 bases, with 12 bases left between them. In germline, CDR1 is MNHEY, CDR2 SVGAGI. This chain's CDR3 is CASSFDSADEKLFF. The CDR3 nucleotides read TGTGCCAGCAGTTTCGACAGCGCCGATGAAAAACTGTTTTTT.

The genes are TRBV19 and TRBJ1-6; possible D gene TRBD1, 6 bases. This CDR3 comprises 16 residues. V lost 5 bases and J 0 bases, leaving 11 bases between the germline ends. Per the germline V gene, CDR1 is LNHDA and CDR2 is SQIVND (reference sequence). The CDR3 protein is CASSSTGLSYNSPLHF. In DNA, the CDR3 is TGTGCCAGTAGTTCGACAGGACTCTCCTATAATTCACCCCTCCACTTT.

The rearrangement links TRBV7-2 to TRBJ2-3; TRBD2 matches at 7 bases. CDR1 and CDR2 from the germline V gene are SGHTA and FQGNSA. V lost 8 bases and J lost 1; bases outside the gene matches: 9. The CDR3 totals 15 residues. CDR3 protein: CASRRGGSGTDTQYF. CDR3 in DNA: TGTGCCAGCCGCCGCGGGGGATCTGGCACAGATACGCAGTATTTT. The variable domain in full, with the rest retrieved from reference TRBV7-2 and TRBJ2-3, is GAGVSQSPSNKVTEKGKDVELRCDPISGHTALYWYRQSLGQGLEFLIYFQGNSAPDKSGLPSDRFSAERTGGSVSTLTIQRTQQEDSAVYLCASRRGGSGTDTQYFGPGTRLTVL.

Comment on this clone: The same CDR3 is also encoded by other DNA sequences in this sample. The genes are TRBV6-2 or TRBV6-3 and TRBJ2-5, with TRBD2 matching 9 bases. Germline lookup yields CDR1 MNHEY and CDR2 SVGEGT. CDR3 length: 15 residues. V shed 2 bases, J shed 1 base, and the junction held 2 bases outside the gene matches. CDR3 residues: CASSYRRGGQETQYF. DNA for the CDR3: TGTGCCAGCAGTTACCGGCGGGGGGGCCAAGAGACCCAGTACTTC.

DNA of the CDR3: TGTGCCAGCAGCGTAGGAAGCCCGGGACAGATAATGAACACTGAAGCTTTCTTT. It translates to CASSVGSPGQIMNTEAFF. The V and J genes are TRBV9 and TRBJ1-1, with 7 bases lining up with TRBD1. The CDR3 is 18 amino acids. The V and J ends lost 0 bases and 0 bases, in that order; junction bases with no gene match: 11. From germline, CDR1 is SGDLS and CDR2 YYNGEE.

The J gene is TRBJ1-2, the V gene TRBV3-1 (or the pseudogene TRBV3-2); 10 bases are shared with TRBD1. The germline CDR1 and CDR2 sequences are LGHDT and YNNKEL (reference sequence). The CDR3 is 15 amino acids. The V gene end was trimmed by 1 base and the J gene end by 4 bases; junction bases not matched to a gene: 3. The CDR3 DNA is TGTGCCAGCAGCCAAGCGACAGGGGGCAGCTATGGCTACACCTTC. This encodes CASSQATGGSYGYTF.

The chain recombines TRBV27 with TRBJ1-2, with 10 bases lining up with TRBD1. Trimming at V came to 6 bases and at J to 4 bases, leaving 5 bases not matched to a gene. This CDR3 has 14 residues. Germline V gene data show CDR1 as MNHEY and CDR2 as SMNVEV (reference sequence). CDR3 DNA: TGTGCCAGCAGGTCGGACAGGGGGTCCTATGGCTACACCTTC. It codes for CASRSDRGSYGYTF.

The rearrangement links TRBV10-3 to TRBJ2-3, with 7 bases aligning to TRBD2. Germline V CDR1 and CDR2: ENHRY, SYGVKD. The CDR3 loop spans 15 amino acids. The ends lost 3 bases at V and 4 bases at J; junction bases unmatched: 7. CDR3 loop: CAISDQGGAPDTQYF. The CDR3, as DNA: TGTGCCATCAGTGACCAGGGAGGGGCCCCAGATACGCAGTATTTT.

This sequence joins TRBV5-1 and TRBJ1-1; 10 nucleotides line up with TRBD1. Germline lookup yields CDR1 SGHRS and CDR2 YFSETQ. The CDR3 contains 14 residues. The junction had 5 bases not matched to a gene; V was cut back by 4 bases and J by 5 bases. The CDR3 DNA reads as TGCGCCAGCAGCATGGACAGGGGGACAACTGAAGCTTTCTTT. This codes for CASSMDRGTTEAFF.

CDR3 sequence: CASRQGLVSDTQYF. The CDR3 DNA reads TGTGCCAGCAGACAGGGGCTGGTGTCAGATACGCAGTATTTT. The chain couples TRBV5-4 to TRBJ2-3; 7 bases map to TRBD1. The CDR3 consists of 14 residues. J gave up 4 bases and V 5 bases, and 7 bases lay outside the gene matches. Germline V gene data show CDR1 as SGHNT and CDR2 as YYREEE (reference sequence). The full variable domain, completed using reference TRBV5-4 and TRBJ2-3, is ETGVTQSPTHLIKTRGQQVTLRCSSQSGHNTVSWYQQALGQGPQFIFQYYREEENGRGNFPPRFSGLQFPNYSSELNVNALELDDSALYLCASRQGLVSDTQYFGPGTRLTVL.